Listed below are T cell receptor beta chains from one sample, sequenced in a study of radiotherapy plus CTLA-4 blockade in lung cancer. Method: immunoSEQ multiplex PCR; TCRdb's copy keeps in-frame clones and lacks some. This table holds 43,000 or so clones, roughly 60% found once. This sample comprised peripheral blood, obtained from a patient treated with radiotherapy plus ipilimumab. These receptors came from a human donor with non-small cell lung cancer who had a partial response to radiotherapy plus ipilimumab. Both conserved end residues are part of each CDR3. D genes are given only for firm matches. Where a row states a size, it is once, few, many or the class of an expanded clone; other rows omit it.

size	V	J	D	DNA	CDR3
-	TRBV4-1	TRBJ2-7	-	TGCGCCAGCAGCCAAGATAGGAGGGGTAGCACCTACGAGCAGTACTTC	CASSQDRRGSTYEQYF
-	TRBV4-1	TRBJ1-3	-	TGCGCCAGCAGCCTTCCGGGCGGGGGTGAGCCTGGAAACACCATATATTTT	CASSLPGGGEPGNTIYF
-	TRBV6-1	TRBJ1-4	TRBD1	TGTGCCAGCACCGGGACAGGGTATGAAAAACTGTTTTTT	CASTGTGYEKLFF
-	TRBV7-2	TRBJ1-2	TRBD1	TGTGCCAGCAGCTTAGCGAGGACAGGGAATCCTAACTATGGCTACACCTTC	CASSLARTGNPNYGYTF
-	TRBV2	TRBJ1-2	-	TGTGCCAGCAATCTCAGGAGGGGAAGTGGCTACACCTTC	CASNLRRGSGYTF
-	TRBV29-1	TRBJ2-5	-	TGCAGCGCACGCCTTATCAGTCAAGAGACCCAGTACTTC	CSARLISQETQYF
-	TRBV25-1	TRBJ2-1	-	TGTGCCAGCAGTCCCAACGGGGGGCTAGGGTACAATGAGCAGTTCTTC	CASSPNGGLGYNEQFF
-	TRBV4-3	TRBJ2-7	TRBD1	TGCGCCAGCAGCCGAGCGGGACAGGGGGGCCACGAGCAGTACTTC	CASSRAGQGGHEQYF
-	TRBV4-3	TRBJ2-7	TRBD1	TGCGCCAGCAGCCAAGGAGAGGGGGCGGGCGACGAGCAGTACTTC	CASSQGEGAGDEQYF
-	TRBV5-4	TRBJ2-3	TRBD2	TGTGCCAGCAGCCGAGGGACTAGCGGGAGGGCCAGGGATACGCAGTATTTT	CASSRGTSGRARDTQYF
-	TRBV5-1	TRBJ1-2	-	TGCGCCAGCAGCTTGGGGACAGCTAACTATGGCTACACCTTC	CASSLGTANYGYTF
-	TRBV11-3	TRBJ2-1	TRBD1	TGTGCCAGCAGCTCCGGGACAGGGACAAGGGAGCAGTTCTTC	CASSSGTGTREQFF
-	TRBV5-1	TRBJ2-2	TRBD1	TGCGCCAGCAGCCTCACCGGGACAGGGGCCGGGGAGCTGTTTTTT	CASSLTGTGAGELFF
-	TRBV5-1	TRBJ1-1	-	TGCGCCAGCAGCTTTGATCAGGGTGGCACTGAAGCTTTCTTT	CASSFDQGGTEAFF
-	TRBV4-3	TRBJ2-7	-	TGCGCCAGCAGCCAAAACCGGGGGTCCTCCTACGAGCAGTACTTC	CASSQNRGSSYEQYF
-	TRBV19	TRBJ2-2	-	TGTGCCAGTAGTATTTCGCAGGGTTGGGGCACCGGGGAGCTGTTTTTT	CASSISQGWGTGELFF
-	TRBV5-1	TRBJ2-1	TRBD1	TGCGCCAGCAGCTTCCCGGGACAGGGGCCGTACAATGAGCAGTTCTTC	CASSFPGQGPYNEQFF
-	TRBV2	TRBJ2-5	TRBD1	TGTGCCAGCAGTGGGTCTGGACAGGGAGAGACCCAGTACTTC	CASSGSGQGETQYF
-	TRBV6-6	TRBJ2-2	-	TGTGCCAGCAGGTCCAGGGCCGGGGAGCTGTTTTTT	CASRSRAGELFF
-	TRBV19	TRBJ2-2	TRBD2	TGTGCCAGTAGTGCCATTCTAGCGGGAGGGACCGGGGAGCTGTTTTTT	CASSAILAGGTGELFF
few	TRBV4-2	TRBJ2-6	-	TGTGCCAGCAGCCAAGCCCTCTCTGGGGCCAACGTCCTGACTTTC	CASSQALSGANVLTF
-	TRBV12-5	TRBJ2-7	TRBD2	TGTGCTAGTGGTTTATTAGCGGGAGAGGGGCTAGGTGAGCAGTACTTC	CASGLLAGEGLGEQYF
-	TRBV7-3	TRBJ2-2	TRBD1	TGTGCCAGCAGCTCCGGGACAGGGGGCATCGGGGAGCTGTTTTTT	CASSSGTGGIGELFF
-	TRBV6-5	TRBJ1-1	-	TGTGCCACAAATGCGGGGGCTGAAGCTTTCTTT	CATNAGAEAFF